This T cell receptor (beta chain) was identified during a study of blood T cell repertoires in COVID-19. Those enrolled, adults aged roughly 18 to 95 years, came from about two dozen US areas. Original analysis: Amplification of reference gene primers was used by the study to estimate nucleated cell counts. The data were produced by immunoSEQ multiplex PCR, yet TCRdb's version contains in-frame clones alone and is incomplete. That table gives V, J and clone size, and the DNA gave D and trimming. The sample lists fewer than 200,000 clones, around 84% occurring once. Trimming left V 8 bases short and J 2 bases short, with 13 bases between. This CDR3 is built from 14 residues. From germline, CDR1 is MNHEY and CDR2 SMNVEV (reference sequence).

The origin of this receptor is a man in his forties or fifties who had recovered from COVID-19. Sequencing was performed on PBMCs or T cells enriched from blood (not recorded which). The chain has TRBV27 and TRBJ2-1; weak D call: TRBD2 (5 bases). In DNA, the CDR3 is TGTGCCAGCTGTAGGGCGGGTACCTACAATGAGCAGTTCTTC. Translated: CASCRAGTYNEQFF.